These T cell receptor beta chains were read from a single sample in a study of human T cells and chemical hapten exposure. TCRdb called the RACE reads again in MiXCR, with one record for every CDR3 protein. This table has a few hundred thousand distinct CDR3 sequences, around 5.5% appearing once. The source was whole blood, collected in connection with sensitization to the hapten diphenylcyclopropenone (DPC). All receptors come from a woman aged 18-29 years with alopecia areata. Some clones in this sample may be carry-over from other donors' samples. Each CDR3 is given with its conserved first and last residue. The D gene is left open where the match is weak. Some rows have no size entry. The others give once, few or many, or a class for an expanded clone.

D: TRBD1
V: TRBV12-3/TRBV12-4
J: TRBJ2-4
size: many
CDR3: CASSQGGRGIQYF
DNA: TGTGCCAGCAGCCAAGGGGGCAGGGGCATTCAGTACTTC

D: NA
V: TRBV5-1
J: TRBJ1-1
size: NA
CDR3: CASSLSAGQNTEAFF
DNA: TGCGCCAGCAGCTTATCGGCAGGGCAAAACACTGAAGCTTTCTTT

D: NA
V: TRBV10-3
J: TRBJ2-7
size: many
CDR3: CAISDGPDEQYF
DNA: TGTGCCATCAGTGACGGTCCCGACGAGCAGTACTTC

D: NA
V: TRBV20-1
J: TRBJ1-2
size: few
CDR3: CSARDRARGYGYTF
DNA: TGCAGTGCTAGAGATCGCGCCAGGGGCTATGGCTACACCTTC

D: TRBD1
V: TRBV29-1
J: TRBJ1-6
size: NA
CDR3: CSVQLDRGDSPLHF
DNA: TGCAGCGTCCAATTGGACAGGGGTGATTCACCCCTCCACTTT

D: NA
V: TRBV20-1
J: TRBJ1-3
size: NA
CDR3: CSARVGVAGNTIYF
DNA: TGCAGTGCTAGGGTCGGGGTCGCTGGAAACACCATATATTTT

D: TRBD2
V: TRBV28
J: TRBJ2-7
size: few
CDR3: CASSLTSGGTPEQYF
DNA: TGTGCCAGCAGTCTGACTAGCGGGGGAACACCCGAGCAGTACTTC

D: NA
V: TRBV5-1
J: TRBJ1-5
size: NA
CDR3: CASSLDPESNQPQHF
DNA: TGCGCCAGCAGCTTGGATCCGGAGTCTAATCAGCCCCAGCATTTT

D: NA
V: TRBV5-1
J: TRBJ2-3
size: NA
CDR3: CASSLVALTSTDTQYF
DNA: TGCGCCAGCAGCTTGGTGGCACTTACTAGCACAGATACGCAGTATTTT

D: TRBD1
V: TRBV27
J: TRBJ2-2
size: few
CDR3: CASSLVPGQGRTGELFF
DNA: TGTGCCAGCAGTTTAGTCCCGGGACAGGGGCGCACCGGGGAGCTGTTTTTT

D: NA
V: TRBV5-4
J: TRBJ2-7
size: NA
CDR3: CASSPSAGSARDEQYF
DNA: TGTGCCAGCAGCCCCTCCGCGGGGTCCGCTAGGGACGAGCAGTACTTC

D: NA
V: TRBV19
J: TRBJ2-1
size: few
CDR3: CASSDVYNEQFF
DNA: TGTGCCAGTAGTGATGTATACAATGAGCAGTTCTTC

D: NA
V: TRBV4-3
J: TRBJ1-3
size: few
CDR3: CASSQIGSGIGNTIYF
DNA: TGCGCCAGCAGCCAAATAGGATCCGGAATTGGAAACACCATATATTTT

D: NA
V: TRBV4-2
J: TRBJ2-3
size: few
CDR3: CASSQDYSATDTQYF
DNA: TGTGCCAGCAGCCAAGATTACAGTGCCACAGATACGCAGTATTTT

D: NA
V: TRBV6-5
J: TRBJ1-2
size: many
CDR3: CASSYVTGWNYGYTF
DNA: TGTGCCAGCAGTTACGTAACAGGGTGGAACTATGGCTACACCTTC

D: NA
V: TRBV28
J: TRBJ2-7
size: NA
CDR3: CASSLFALGSSYEQYF
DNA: TGTGCCAGCAGTTTATTCGCTTTAGGTAGCTCCTACGAGCAGTACTTC

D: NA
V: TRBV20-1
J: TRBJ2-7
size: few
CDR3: CSASRGPEQYF
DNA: TGCAGTGCTAGTAGGGGCCCCGAGCAGTACTTC

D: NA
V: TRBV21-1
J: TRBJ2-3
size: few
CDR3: CASQGLAPDTQYF
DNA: TGTGCCAGCCAGGGACTAGCACCAGATACGCAGTATTTT